This T cell receptor (beta chain) was captured in a study of CD4 T cells in relation to SARS-CoV-2 and coronaviruses. TCRdb's copy holds only in-frame clones and misses some; the assay was immunoSEQ multiplex PCR. Of 25,000 to 30,000 clones in the sample, approximately 73% were seen once. The CDR3 is made up of 16 amino acids. Between the trimmed V and J ends, which lost 0 bases and 6 bases, there was a span of 16 bases. Per the germline V gene, CDR1 is MNHEY and CDR2 is SVGEGT. Points from the study as a whole: Crossreactive clones expanded significantly less to SARS-CoV-2 than monoreactive clones. Each donor contributed either pre-pandemic or post-infection samples, not both.

For this clone: Its specificity is not known.

Before the COVID-19 pandemic, during about 2011-2019, CD4+ T cells were taken from unexposed donors. The cells were cultured for around ten days before CD4+ T cells were isolated. Cells permitting, SARS-CoV-2 S/N and four cold-coronavirus spikes were tested on unexposed-donor CD4+ T cells. Cultures held two million PBMCs per well with 8.5 to 10 IU/ml IL-2. The V and J genes are TRBV6-2 or TRBV6-3 and TRBJ2-3; perhaps TRBD2 as D (6 bases). The sequencing sample was made of CD4+ T cells from PBMCs, cultured in vitro. This TCR was sampled from a human donor in good health. CDR3 protein: CASSYSGTAPSDTQYF. CDR3 nucleotides: TGTGCCAGCAGTTACTCCGGGACTGCACCCTCCGATACGCAGTATTTT.